This T cell receptor (beta chain) was documented in a study of radiation and T cells in renal cell carcinoma. Study-wide points: Top tumor clonotypes rose in blood 2 weeks post-radiation, then contracted.

The sample's time point: blood 4 weeks post-SBRT, at nephrectomy. The treatment was: 15 Gy SBRT to primary tumor, nephrectomy 4 weeks later. Nephrectomy followed 15 Gy stereotactic body radiation by 4 weeks. V was trimmed by 5 bases and J by 4 bases, leaving 14 bases between them. CDR1 is GTSNPN and CDR2 is SVGIG in the germline V gene (reference sequence). The CDR3 is 13 amino acids. Clones were read by immunoSEQ multiplex PCR, and TCRdb kept only the in-frame ones, dropping some. The sample lists some 97,000 clones, more than 65% occurring once. To note about this clone: What it binds is unknown.

This specimen consisted of blood, obtained from a patient whose treatment included radiotherapy and nephrectomy. This sequence was found in a man aged 60 to 75 with renal cell carcinoma. The V and J genes are TRBV30 and TRBJ1-2; a possible D gene is TRBD1 (5 bases). The CDR3 here is CAWGAGMSYGYTF. CDR3 DNA: TGTGCCTGGGGGGCGGGGATGTCCTATGGCTACACCTTC.